This TCR beta chain was sequenced in a study of blood T cells in healthy people across ages. This clonotype was detected only a few times. Together with a sample-barcoded 5' primer, a J-beta primer mix was included in a second PCR lasting about 7 to 12 cycles. TCRdb analysed the 5' RACE reads with MiXCR anew, one entry per CDR3 protein. The table shows just under 550,000 distinct CDR3 sequences, with nearly 25% occurring only once. Germline loops: CDR1 SEHNR, CDR2 FQNEAQ (reference sequence). The CDR3 extends over 18 amino acids. The sample also formed part of further work on T cells of mothers and their children.

The chain links TRBV7-9 to TRBJ2-5; D might be TRBD1 or TRBD2, each matching 6 bases. The J call may be in error: the DNA end matches TRBJ2-7 better. Sequencing input: blood. The receptor was derived from a boy between 10 and 17 years old in good health. In DNA, the CDR3 is TGTGCCAGCAGCTTAGCCCTGCTGGAGGCGGAGGGGGGATACGAGCAGTACTTC. As protein: CASSLALLEAEGGYEQYF.